Here is one T cell receptor beta chain with its context. Its target is not known. The method, 5' RACE with UMI labels, was used to prepare the TRB cDNA libraries. Reprocessing the 5' RACE reads, TCRdb reports a single entry for every CDR3 protein and omits DNA. This sample's table reports some 140,000 distinct CDR3 sequences. Germline loops: CDR1 SGDLS, CDR2 YYNGEE. The CDR3 runs to 15 residues. These data originate in a study of CXCR3-negative and CXCR3-positive naive CD8 T cells. Study-level background: Collectively, the libraries yielded 130 million or so TRB reads in total, at about 1.5 +/- 0.3 million per library. Points from the study as a whole: More hydrophobic TRB CDR3s occurred in CXCR3-positive than in CXCR3-negative naive cells.

The J gene is TRBJ2-7, the V gene TRBV9; the TRBD1 assignment by TCRdb is unverifiable without DNA. The specimen sequenced was naive CXCR3+ CD8+ T cells from blood. The sample's subset: CD45RO-CCR7+CD27+CD95- naive CD8+ T cells expressing CXCR3 (TNR3+). The TCR originated in a human donor in good health. Some clones in this sample may be carry-over from other donors' samples. CDR3 amino acids: CASSVVGTGFYEQYF.